This T cell receptor (beta chain) was sequenced in a study of PD-1 blockade in classical Hodgkin lymphoma. The CDR3 loop spans 13 amino acids. Germline lookup yields CDR1 SGHRS and CDR2 YFSETQ. The V end lost 4 bases, the J end lost 3 bases, and 11 bases lay between the germline ends. TCRdb's copy holds only in-frame clones and misses some; the assay was immunoSEQ multiplex PCR. This repertoire shows under 40,000 clones, 82% found once; its top ten account for approximately 29%. Every one of the patients relapsed after autologous stem cell transplantation (brentuximab vedotin exposure was variable). Reported best responses ranged across complete response, partial response or progressive disease.

V is TRBV5-1 and J is TRBJ2-7; D call uncertain. The sequenced sample was peripheral blood mononuclear cells (PBMCs), obtained at baseline. The TCR comes from a human donor with classical Hodgkin lymphoma. For the CDR3, the DNA is TGCGCCAGCAGCCCCGACGCTGACTACGAGCAGTACTTC. This translates into CASSPDADYEQYF.